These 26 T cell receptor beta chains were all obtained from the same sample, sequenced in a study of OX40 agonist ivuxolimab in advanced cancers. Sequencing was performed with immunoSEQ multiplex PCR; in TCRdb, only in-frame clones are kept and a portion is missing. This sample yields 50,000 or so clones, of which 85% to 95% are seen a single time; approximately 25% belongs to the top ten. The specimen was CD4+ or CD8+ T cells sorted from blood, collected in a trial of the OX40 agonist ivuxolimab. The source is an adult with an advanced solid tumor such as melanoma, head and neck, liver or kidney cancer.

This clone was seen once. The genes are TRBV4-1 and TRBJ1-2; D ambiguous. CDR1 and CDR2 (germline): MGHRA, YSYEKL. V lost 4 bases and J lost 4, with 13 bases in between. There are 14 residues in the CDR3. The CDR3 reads CASSPGRALYGYTF. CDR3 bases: TGCGCCAGCAGCCCTGGACGGGCTCTCTATGGCTACACCTTC.

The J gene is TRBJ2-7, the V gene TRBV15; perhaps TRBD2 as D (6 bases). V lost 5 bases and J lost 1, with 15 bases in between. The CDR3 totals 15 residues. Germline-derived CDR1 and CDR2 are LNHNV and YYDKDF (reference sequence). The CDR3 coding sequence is TGTGCCACCAGCCAGTACGGGAGCAAATCCTACGAGCAGTACTTC. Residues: CATSQYGSKSYEQYF.

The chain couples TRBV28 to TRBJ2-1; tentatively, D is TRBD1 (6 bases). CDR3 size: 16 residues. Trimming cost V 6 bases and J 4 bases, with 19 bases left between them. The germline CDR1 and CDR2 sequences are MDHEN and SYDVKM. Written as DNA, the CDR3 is TGTGCCAGCAGCCCTCTCCGGGACAATCTATACAATGAGCAGTTCTTC. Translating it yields CASSPLRDNLYNEQFF.

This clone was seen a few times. DNA for the CDR3: TGTGCCAGCAGCTTAGAGGTCCACGAGCAGTACTTC. Translation gives CASSLEVHEQYF. This chain uses TRBV11-2 with TRBJ2-7; D gene ambiguous. Trimming shortened V by 0 bases and J by 5 bases, and 5 bases separated the two germline ends. Germline CDR1 is SGHAT and CDR2 is FQNNGV. The CDR3 length is 12 residues. Together with reference TRBV11-2 and TRBJ2-7, the CDR3 gives the full variable domain: EAGVAQSPRYKIIEKRQSVAFWCNPISGHATLYWYQQILGQGPKLLIQFQNNGVVDDSQLPKDRFSAERLKGVDSTLKIQPAKLEDSAVYLCASSLEVHEQYFGPGTRLTVT.

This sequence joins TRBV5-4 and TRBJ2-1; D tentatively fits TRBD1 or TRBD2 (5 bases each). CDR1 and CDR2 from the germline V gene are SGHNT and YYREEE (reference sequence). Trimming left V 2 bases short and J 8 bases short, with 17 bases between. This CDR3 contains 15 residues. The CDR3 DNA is TGTGCCAGCAGCTTAAACCCGGGACCCCCCGATGAGCAGTTCTTC. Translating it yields CASSLNPGPPDEQFF.

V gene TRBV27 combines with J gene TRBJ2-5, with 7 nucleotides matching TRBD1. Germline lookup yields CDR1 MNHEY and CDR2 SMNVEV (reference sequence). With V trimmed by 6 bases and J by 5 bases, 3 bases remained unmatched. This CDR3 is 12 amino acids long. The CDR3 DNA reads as TGTGCCAGCAGACAGGGGTACGAGACCCAGTACTTC. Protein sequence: CASRQGYETQYF.

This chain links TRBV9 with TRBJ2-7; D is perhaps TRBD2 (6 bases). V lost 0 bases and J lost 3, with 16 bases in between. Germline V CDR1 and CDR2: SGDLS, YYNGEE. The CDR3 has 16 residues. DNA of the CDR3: TGTGCCAGCAGCGTAGCGGGGGATTCAAAGCACTACGAGCAGTACTTC. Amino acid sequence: CASSVAGDSKHYEQYF.

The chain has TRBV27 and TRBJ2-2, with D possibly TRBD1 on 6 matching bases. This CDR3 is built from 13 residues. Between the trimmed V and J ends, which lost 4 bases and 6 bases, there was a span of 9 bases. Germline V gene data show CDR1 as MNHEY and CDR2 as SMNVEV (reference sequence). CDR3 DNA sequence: TGTGCCAGCAGTTGGACAGTGGCCGGGGAGCTGTTTTTT. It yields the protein CASSWTVAGELFF.

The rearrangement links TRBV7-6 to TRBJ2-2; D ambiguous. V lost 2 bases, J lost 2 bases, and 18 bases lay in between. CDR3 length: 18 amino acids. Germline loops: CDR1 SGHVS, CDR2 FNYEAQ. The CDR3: CASSLNLYFGRNTGELFF. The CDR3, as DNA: TGTGCCAGCAGCTTAAATCTTTATTTCGGCCGAAACACCGGGGAGCTGTTTTTT.

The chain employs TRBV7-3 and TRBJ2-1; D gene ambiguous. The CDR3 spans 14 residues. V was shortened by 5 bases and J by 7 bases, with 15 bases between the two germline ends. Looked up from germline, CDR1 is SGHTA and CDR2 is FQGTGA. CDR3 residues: CASSPSGSTNEQFF. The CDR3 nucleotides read TGTGCCAGCAGCCCGTCGGGCAGCACGAATGAGCAGTTCTTC.

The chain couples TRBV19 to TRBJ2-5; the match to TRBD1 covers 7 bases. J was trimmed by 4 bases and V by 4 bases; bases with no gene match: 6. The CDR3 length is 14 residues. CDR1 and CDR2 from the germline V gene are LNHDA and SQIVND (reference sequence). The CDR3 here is CASSNRDRRETQYF. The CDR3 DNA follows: TGTGCCAGTAGTAACCGGGACAGACGAGAGACCCAGTACTTC.

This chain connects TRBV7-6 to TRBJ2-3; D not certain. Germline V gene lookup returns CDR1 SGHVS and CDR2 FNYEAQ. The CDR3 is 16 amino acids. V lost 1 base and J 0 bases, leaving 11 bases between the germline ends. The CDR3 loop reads CASSLGISTSTDTQYF. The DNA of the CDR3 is TGTGCCAGCAGCTTAGGGATCAGTACTAGCACAGATACGCAGTATTTT.

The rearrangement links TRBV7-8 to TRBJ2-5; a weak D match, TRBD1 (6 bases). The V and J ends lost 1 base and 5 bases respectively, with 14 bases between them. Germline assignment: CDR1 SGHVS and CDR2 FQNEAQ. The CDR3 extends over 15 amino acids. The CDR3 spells CASSLGMGARETQYF. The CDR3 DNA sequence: TGTGCCAGCAGCTTAGGAATGGGGGCGCGGGAGACCCAGTACTTC.

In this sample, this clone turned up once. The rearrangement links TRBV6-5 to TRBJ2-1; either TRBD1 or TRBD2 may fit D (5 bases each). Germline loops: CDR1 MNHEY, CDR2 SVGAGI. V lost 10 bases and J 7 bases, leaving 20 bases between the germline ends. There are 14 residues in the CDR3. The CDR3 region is CAIRMGEGVNEQFF. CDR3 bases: TGTGCCATTCGGATGGGGGAAGGAGTGAATGAGCAGTTCTTC.

DNA of the CDR3: TGTGCCAGCAGCAAAGTCTGCGCGGGCGGGAGTTGCTACAATGAGCAGTTCTTC. It encodes CASSKVCAGGSCYNEQFF. The chain employs TRBV21-1 and TRBJ2-1; no DNA check was done on the table's D call, TRBD2. TRBV21-1 is recorded as a pseudogene. The CDR3 loop spans 18 amino acids.

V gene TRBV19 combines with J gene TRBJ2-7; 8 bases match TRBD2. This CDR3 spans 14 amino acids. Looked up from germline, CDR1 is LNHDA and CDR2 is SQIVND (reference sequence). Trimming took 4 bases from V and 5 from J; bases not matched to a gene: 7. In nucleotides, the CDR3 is TGTGCCAGTAGTAACAAGCGGGAGTTACACGAGCAGTACTTC. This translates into CASSNKRELHEQYF.

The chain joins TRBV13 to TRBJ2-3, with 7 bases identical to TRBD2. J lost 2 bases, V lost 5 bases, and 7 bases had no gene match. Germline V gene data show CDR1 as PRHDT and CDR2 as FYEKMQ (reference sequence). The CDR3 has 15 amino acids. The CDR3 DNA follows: TGTGCCAGCAGCGCGAAACTAGCGCTCACAGATACGCAGTATTTT. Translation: CASSAKLALTDTQYF.

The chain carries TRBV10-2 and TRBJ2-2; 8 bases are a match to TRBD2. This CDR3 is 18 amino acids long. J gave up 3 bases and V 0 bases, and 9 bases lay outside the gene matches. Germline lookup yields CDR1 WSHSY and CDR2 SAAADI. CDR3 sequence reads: CASSESNSGRADTGELFF. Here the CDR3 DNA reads TGCGCCAGCAGTGAGTCGAATTCCGGGAGGGCGGACACCGGGGAGCTGTTTTTT.

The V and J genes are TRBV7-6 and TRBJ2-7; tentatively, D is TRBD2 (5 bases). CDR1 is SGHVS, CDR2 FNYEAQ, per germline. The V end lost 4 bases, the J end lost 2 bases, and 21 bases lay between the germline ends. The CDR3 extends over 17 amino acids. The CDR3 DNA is TGTGCCAGCAGCTCAACCGGGGAACCCGATCCCACCTACGAGCAGTACTTC. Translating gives CASSSTGEPDPTYEQYF.

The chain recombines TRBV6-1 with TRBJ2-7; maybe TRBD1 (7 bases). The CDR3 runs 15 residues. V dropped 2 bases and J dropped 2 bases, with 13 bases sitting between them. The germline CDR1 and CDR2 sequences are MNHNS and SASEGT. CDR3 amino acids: CASSETRDSAYEQYF. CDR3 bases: TGTGCCAGCAGTGAAACGCGGGACAGCGCCTACGAGCAGTACTTC.

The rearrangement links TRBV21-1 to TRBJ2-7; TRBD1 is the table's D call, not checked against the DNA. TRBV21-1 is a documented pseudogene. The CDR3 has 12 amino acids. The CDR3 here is CASRQVTYEQYF. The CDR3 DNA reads TGTGCCAGCAGGCAGGTGACCTACGAGCAGTACTTC.

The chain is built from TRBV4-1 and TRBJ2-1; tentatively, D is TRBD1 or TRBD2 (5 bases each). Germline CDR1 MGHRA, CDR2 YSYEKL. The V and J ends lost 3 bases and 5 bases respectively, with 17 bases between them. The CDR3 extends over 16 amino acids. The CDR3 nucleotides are TGCGCCAGCAGCCAGAGGGGAAGGGCCGAGGACAATGAGCAGTTCTTC. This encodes CASSQRGRAEDNEQFF.

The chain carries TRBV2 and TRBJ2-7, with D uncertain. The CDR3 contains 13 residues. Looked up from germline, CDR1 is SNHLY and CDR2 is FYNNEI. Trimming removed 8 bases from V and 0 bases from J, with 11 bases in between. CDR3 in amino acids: CASRGGSSYEQYF. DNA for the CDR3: TGTGCCAGCCGTGGCGGATCCTCCTACGAGCAGTACTTC.

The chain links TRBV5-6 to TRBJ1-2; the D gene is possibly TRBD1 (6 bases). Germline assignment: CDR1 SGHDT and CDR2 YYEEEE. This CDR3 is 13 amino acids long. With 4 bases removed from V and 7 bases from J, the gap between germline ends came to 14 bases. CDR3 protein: CASSPSGQGGYTF. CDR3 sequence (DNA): TGTGCCAGCAGCCCCTCGGGACAAGGTGGCTACACCTTC. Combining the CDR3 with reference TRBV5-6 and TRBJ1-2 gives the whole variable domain DAGVTQSPTHLIKTRGQQVTLRCSPKSGHDTVSWYQQALGQGPQFIFQYYEEEERQRGNFPDRFSGHQFPNYSSELNVNALLLGDSALYLCASSPSGQGGYTFGSGTRLTVV.

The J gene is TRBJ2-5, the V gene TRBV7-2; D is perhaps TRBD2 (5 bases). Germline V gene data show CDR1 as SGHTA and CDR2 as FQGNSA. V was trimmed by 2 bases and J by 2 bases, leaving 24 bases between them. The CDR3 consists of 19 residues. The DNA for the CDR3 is TGTGCCAGCAGCTTAAGGTCCCGGGTAGCGTACCGTTTACAAGAGACCCAGTACTTC. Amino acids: CASSLRSRVAYRLQETQYF. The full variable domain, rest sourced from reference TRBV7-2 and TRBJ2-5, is GAGVSQSPSNKVTEKGKDVELRCDPISGHTALYWYRQSLGQGLEFLIYFQGNSAPDKSGLPSDRFSAERTGGSVSTLTIQRTQQEDSAVYLCASSLRSRVAYRLQETQYFGPGTRLLVL.

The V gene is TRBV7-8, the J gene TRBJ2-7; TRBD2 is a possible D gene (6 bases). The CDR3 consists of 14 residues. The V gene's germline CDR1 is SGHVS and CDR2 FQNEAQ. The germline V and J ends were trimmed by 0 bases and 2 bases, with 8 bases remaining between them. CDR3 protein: CASSLAGTAYEQYF. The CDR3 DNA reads TGTGCCAGCAGCTTAGCCGGGACTGCCTACGAGCAGTACTTC. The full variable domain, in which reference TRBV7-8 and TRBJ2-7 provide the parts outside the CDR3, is GAGVSQSPRYKVAKRGQDVALRCDPISGHVSLFWYQQALGQGPEFLTYFQNEAQLDKSGLPSDRFFAERPEGSVSTLKIQRTQQEDSAVYLCASSLAGTAYEQYFGPGTRLTVT.